Detailed here is one T cell receptor beta chain. The target antigen is unknown. CDR1 is SNHLY and CDR2 is FYNNEI in the germline V gene. This CDR3 has 12 amino acids. V lost 6 bases and J 5 bases, leaving 9 bases between the germline ends. This entry is derived from a study of T-cell reconstitution after alpha-beta-depleted transplantation in children. Study-wide results and limits: Diversity and T-cell counts at one year after transplant derived mostly from new T cells.

For TCRbeta, the library was prepared with unique molecular identifiers. TCRdb passed the PCR reads through MiXCR, listing each CDR3 protein once. This repertoire shows around 800,000 distinct CDR3 sequences, less than 20% found once; its top ten account for under 6%. This chain uses TRBV2 with TRBJ2-3; the D is unclear. The source material was PBMCs, mostly from graft donor cells, sampled 360 days after TCRalphabeta/CD19-depleted stem cell transplant. This receptor was taken from a male patient between 5 and 17 years old who had a stem cell transplant for acute lymphoblastic leukemia, so the T cells may come from the graft donor. In nucleotides, the CDR3 is TGTGCCAGCAGACATATCGGAGATACGCAGTATTTT. Translation: CASRHIGDTQYF.